The T cell receptor beta chain under discussion was sequenced for a study of CD8 T cells in ankylosing spondylitis. Study outcomes and limitations: Disease-associated clones were reportedly significantly overrepresented in matched ankylosing spondylitis synovial fluid.

MiXCR was run by TCRdb on the 5' RACE reads, yielding one entry per CDR3 protein. The table lists about 340,000 distinct CDR3 sequences, roughly 15% of them singletons. About this clonotype itself: Antigen unknown.

The trim removed 10 bases at V and 5 bases at J, leaving 8 bases unmatched. In germline, CDR1 is ENHRY, CDR2 SYGVKD. The CDR3 has 13 residues. The clonotype originates from a male donor with ankylosing spondylitis or in good health (not recorded which). This sequence joins TRBV10-3 and TRBJ1-1, with 9 bases matching TRBD1. The sample was blood, either unsorted or a sorted T cell fraction (not recorded which). The CDR3 DNA reads TGTGCCACCGGGACAGGGAGGGAGACTGAAGCTTTCTTT. Amino acids: CATGTGRETEAFF.